Listed here are 24 T cell receptor beta chains from one sample, sequenced in a study of blood T cell repertoires in COVID-19. The data were produced by immunoSEQ multiplex PCR, yet TCRdb's version contains in-frame clones alone and is incomplete. The sample lists 100,000 or so clones; 91% were seen once. Material for sequencing was peripheral blood. These receptors came from a man aged 55 to 70 with acute or convalescent COVID-19.

The chain combines TRBV2 with TRBJ2-3; 8 nucleotides align to TRBD2. The J segment lost 2 bases and the V segment lost 8 bases, leaving 3 bases of the junction unmatched. The CDR3 loop spans 13 amino acids. In germline, CDR1 is SNHLY, CDR2 FYNNEI. CDR3 residues: CASGTRDTDTQYF. CDR3 in DNA: TGTGCCAGCGGGACTAGAGACACAGATACGCAGTATTTT.

This CDR3 reads CASSLQGATEAFF. CDR3 nucleotide sequence: TGTGCCAGTAGTCTACAGGGGGCCACTGAAGCTTTCTTT. V and J are TRBV19 and TRBJ1-1; 9 bases are a match to TRBD1. The CDR3 runs to 13 residues. The V gene's germline CDR1 is LNHDA and CDR2 SQIVND (reference sequence). The V gene end was trimmed by 5 bases and the J gene end by 4 bases; junction bases not matched to a gene: 2. Full variable domain (missing parts from reference TRBV19 and TRBJ1-1): DGGITQSPKYLFRKEGQNVTLSCEQNLNHDAMYWYRQDPGQGLRLIYYSQIVNDFQKGDIAEGYSVSREKKESFPLTVTSAQKNPTAFYLCASSLQGATEAFFGQGTRLTVV.

The chain has TRBV28 and TRBJ2-7, with 8 bases identical to TRBD2. This CDR3 contains 15 residues. The V segment lost 5 bases and the J segment 0 bases; nucleotides outside the gene matches: 6. Germline CDR1 MDHEN, CDR2 SYDVKM. CDR3 DNA: TGTGCCAGCAGTCGTTTAGCGGGGACCTCCTACGAGCAGTACTTC. This sequence encodes CASSRLAGTSYEQYF.

The V call is TRBV3-1 (or the pseudogene TRBV3-2), the J call TRBJ2-2; 10 nucleotides align to TRBD2. Germline V lookup: CDR1 LGHDT, CDR2 YNNKEL (reference sequence). The V and J ends lost 0 bases and 5 bases, in that order; junction bases with no gene match: 3. The CDR3 runs to 16 residues. The CDR3 bases are TGTGCCAGCAGCCAAGAAGCGGGAGGGAGTACCGGGGAGCTGTTTTTT. Translation gives CASSQEAGGSTGELFF.

The J gene is TRBJ2-5, the V gene TRBV5-1, with TRBD2 matching 12 bases. The length of the CDR3 is 16 residues. Germline V gene lookup returns CDR1 SGHRS and CDR2 YFSETQ. The trim removed 4 bases at V and 4 bases at J, leaving 8 bases unmatched. CDR3 protein: CASSPTSGRKGETQYF. The CDR3 DNA is TGCGCCAGCAGCCCCACTAGCGGGAGGAAGGGAGAGACCCAGTACTTC.

This chain joins TRBV30 and TRBJ2-7; 8 bases are shared with TRBD1. Trimming removed 6 bases from V and 5 bases from J; junction bases left unmatched: 15. The length of the CDR3 is 15 residues. Germline V gene sequence: CDR1 GTSNPN, CDR2 SVGIG (reference sequence). The CDR3 loop reads CACPQRRQGHHEQYV. In nucleotides, the CDR3 is TGTGCCTGCCCGCAACGAAGACAGGGGCACCACGAGCAGTACGTC.

The chain couples TRBV7-9 to TRBJ2-5, with a weak D call TRBD2 (5 bases). V dropped 1 base and J dropped 1 base, with 7 bases sitting between them. CDR3 length: 14 amino acids. CDR1 SEHNR and CDR2 FQNEAQ come from the germline V gene (reference sequence). CDR3 sequence: CASSLVGVQETQYF. The CDR3 DNA is TGTGCCAGCAGCTTAGTCGGGGTCCAAGAGACCCAGTACTTC.

V is TRBV5-4 and J is TRBJ1-1; tentative D call: TRBD1 (6 bases). In germline, CDR1 is SGHNT, CDR2 YYREEE (reference sequence). The CDR3 totals 13 residues. V dropped 10 bases and J dropped 11 bases, with 24 bases sitting between them. The CDR3 bases are TGTGCCTTCAAACCCCAATCGGGGGGGCACGCTTTCTTT. It is translated as CAFKPQSGGHAFF.

This clone was counted a few times. This chain joins TRBV7-7 and TRBJ2-7; 7 nucleotides align to TRBD2. CDR1 and CDR2 from the germline V gene are SSHAT and FNYEAQ (reference sequence). CDR3 length: 15 amino acids. J lost 6 bases, V lost 4 bases, and 12 bases had no gene match. In DNA, the CDR3 is TGTGCCAGCAGCTGCAAGACTAGCACCATAGGCGAGCAGTACGTC. Encoded protein: CASSCKTSTIGEQYV.

The V call is TRBV5-8, the J call TRBJ2-5; 11 bases agree with TRBD2. V shed 4 bases and J 1 base; nucleotides not matched to a gene: 3. Germline CDR1 and CDR2: SGHTS and YDEGEE. The CDR3 runs 15 residues. In DNA, the CDR3 is TGTGCCAGCAGCCCCGGGACTAGCGGCCAAGAGACCCAGTACTTC. Translating gives CASSPGTSGQETQYF.

The chain has TRBV24-1 and TRBJ1-5; 12 bases line up with TRBD1. V lost 4 bases, J lost 7 bases, and 7 bases stayed unmatched. CDR1 KGHDR and CDR2 SFDVKD come from the germline V gene. The CDR3 loop spans 16 amino acids. The CDR3 DNA is TGTGCCACCAGTGAGACTCCGGGACAGGGGGCCCAGCCCCAGCATTTT. Protein: CATSETPGQGAQPQHF.

This chain uses TRBV19 with TRBJ1-6, with 8 bases matching TRBD1. V dropped 3 bases and J dropped 9; count of bases not matched to a gene: 4. This CDR3 comprises 14 residues. Germline-derived CDR1 and CDR2 are LNHDA and SQIVND (reference sequence). The DNA of the CDR3 is TGTGCCAGTAGTATGCAGGGGACAGGTTCACCCCTCCACTTT. Its protein is CASSMQGTGSPLHF.

The V gene is TRBV4-1, the J gene TRBJ2-1, with 7 bases that match TRBD2. The CDR3 spans 14 residues. V dropped 5 bases and J dropped 7; count of bases not matched to a gene: 8. Germline V gene lookup returns CDR1 MGHRA and CDR2 YSYEKL. The CDR3 reads CASSSGLVRNEQFF. The CDR3 nucleotides are TGCGCCAGCAGCTCTGGACTAGTAAGGAATGAGCAGTTCTTC.

This clone showed up just a few times. The V gene is TRBV7-9, the J gene TRBJ1-4, with a weak D call TRBD1 (6 bases). Per germline, CDR1 SEHNR and CDR2 FQNEAQ (reference sequence). Trimming left V 1 base short and J 8 bases short, with 17 bases between. The length of the CDR3 is 16 residues. The CDR3 DNA reads as TGTGCCAGCAGCTTAGAATCAGGGACCAGGGGCGAAAAACTGTTTTTT. It yields the protein CASSLESGTRGEKLFF.

J is TRBJ2-7 and V is TRBV5-1; D remains ambiguous. V dropped 0 bases and J dropped 5 bases, with 15 bases sitting between them. The CDR3 length is 15 residues. The V gene's germline CDR1 is SGHRS and CDR2 YFSETQ. CDR3 sequence (DNA): TGCGCCAGCAGCTTGGAAGCCAGGTCGGTAGACGAGCAGTACTTC. It codes for CASSLEARSVDEQYF.

The gene calls are TRBV19 and TRBJ2-1; 8 bases align to TRBD1. Losses at the gene ends were 5 bases for V and 7 bases for J; bases not matched to a gene: 10. CDR1 and CDR2 from the germline V gene are LNHDA and SQIVND (reference sequence). This CDR3 comprises 15 residues. The CDR3 bases are TGTGCCAGTAGTTCCCCCGACAGGGGCAGGAATGAGCAGTTCTTC. As protein: CASSSPDRGRNEQFF.

This chain uses TRBV5-6 with TRBJ1-2, with 8 positions matching TRBD1. The CDR3 contains 15 residues. The V and J ends lost 0 bases and 5 bases, in that order; junction bases with no gene match: 6. The germline V gene encodes CDR1 SGHDT and CDR2 YYEEEE. The CDR3, as DNA: TGTGCCAGCAGCTTGGGCCAGGGGGCGGATTATGGCTACACCTTC. Its translation: CASSLGQGADYGYTF.

The chain employs TRBV19 and TRBJ2-5; D gene uncertain. V gave up 2 bases and J gave up 1 base, with 5 bases separating them. Germline V gives CDR1 LNHDA, CDR2 SQIVND (reference sequence). This CDR3 region has 13 residues. The CDR3 protein is CASSITAQETQYF. CDR3 in DNA: TGTGCCAGTAGTATAACAGCCCAAGAGACCCAGTACTTC.

The chain employs TRBV6-5 and TRBJ2-1, with 11 bases matching TRBD2. The CDR3 is 14 residues long. Per germline, CDR1 MNHEY and CDR2 SVGAGI. V dropped 6 bases and J dropped 7; count of bases not matched to a gene: 5. The CDR3 DNA sequence: TGTGCCAGCAGGGTAGCGGGAGGGGGAAATGAGCAGTTCTTC. Protein: CASRVAGGGNEQFF.

This clone was observed once. The chain joins TRBV28 to TRBJ2-7; 10 nucleotides line up with TRBD1. V was clipped by 6 bases and J by 6 bases; unmatched bases: 14. Germline V CDR1 and CDR2: MDHEN, SYDVKM. CDR3 size: 16 residues. CDR3: CASSWTPGQGPGEQYF. The DNA of the CDR3 is TGTGCCAGCAGCTGGACGCCGGGACAGGGGCCTGGCGAGCAGTACTTC.

The sample holds one count of this clone. The chain links TRBV19 to TRBJ1-1; D is possibly TRBD1 (6 bases). CDR1 LNHDA and CDR2 SQIVND come from the germline V gene (reference sequence). The CDR3 loop spans 16 amino acids. The ends were cut back, 6 bases at V and 1 base at J, with 18 bases in the middle. Here the CDR3 reads CASRVQGLPQNTEAFF. CDR3 sequence (DNA): TGTGCCAGTAGGGTCCAGGGGTTACCGCAGAACACTGAAGCTTTCTTT.

The sample holds a few counts of this clone. The rearrangement uses TRBV10-3 and TRBJ1-4; perhaps TRBD1 as D (5 bases). Trimming left V 2 bases short and J 8 bases short, with 12 bases between. The CDR3 is made up of 14 amino acids. CDR1 and CDR2 from the germline V gene are ENHRY and SYGVKD. The CDR3 sequence is CAISEAGVGEKLFF. The CDR3 DNA reads as TGTGCCATCAGTGAGGCGGGGGTAGGAGAAAAACTGTTTTTT.

V and J are TRBV6-5 and TRBJ1-2, with D maybe TRBD1 (6 bases). V was shortened by 11 bases and J by 1 base, with 17 bases between the two germline ends. The CDR3 totals 14 residues. Per the germline V gene, CDR1 is MNHEY and CDR2 is SVGAGI. This CDR3 reads CAGGQGLNNYGYTF. In DNA form, the CDR3 reads TGTGCCGGGGGTCAGGGGTTGAATAACTATGGCTACACCTTC.

For the CDR3, the DNA is TGTGCCAGCAGTCCCCTGGACAGCTACTATGGCTACACCTTC. This translates into CASSPLDSYYGYTF. This chain connects TRBV27 to TRBJ1-2; tentative D call: TRBD1 (6 bases). Trimming took off 5 bases at V and 3 bases at J, with 13 bases between the two ends. CDR1 and CDR2 from the germline V gene are MNHEY and SMNVEV (reference sequence). The CDR3 sequence is 14 residues long.